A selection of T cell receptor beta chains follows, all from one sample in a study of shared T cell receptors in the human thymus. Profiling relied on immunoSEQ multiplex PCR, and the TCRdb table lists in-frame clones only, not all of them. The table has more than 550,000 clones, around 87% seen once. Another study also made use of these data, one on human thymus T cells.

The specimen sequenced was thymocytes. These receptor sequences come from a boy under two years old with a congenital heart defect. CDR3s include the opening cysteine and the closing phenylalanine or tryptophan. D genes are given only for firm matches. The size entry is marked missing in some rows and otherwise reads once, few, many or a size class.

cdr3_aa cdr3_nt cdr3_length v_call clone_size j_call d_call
CASSLAGTLYNEQFF TGTGCCAGCAGCTTAGCGGGAACTCTCTACAATGAGCAGTTCTTC 15 TRBV11-2 - TRBJ2-1 -
CASSPSTNEKLFF TGTGCCAGCAGTCCGTCAACTAATGAAAAACTGTTTTTT 13 TRBV27 - TRBJ1-4 -
CASSLMAGDSGNTIYF TGTGCCAGCAGCTTGATGGCGGGCGACTCTGGAAACACCATATATTTT 16 TRBV5-6 few TRBJ1-3 -
CSVVQGAHEQYF TGCAGCGTTGTACAGGGGGCCCACGAGCAGTACTTC 12 TRBV29-1 - TRBJ2-7 TRBD1
CTSSQTVGGPHEQYF TGCACCAGCAGCCAAACTGTGGGAGGGCCCCACGAGCAGTACTTC 15 TRBV1 - TRBJ2-7 -
CASSRQDRVQPQHF TGTGCCAGCAGCCGACAGGACAGGGTTCAGCCCCAGCATTTT 14 TRBV4-2 once TRBJ1-5 TRBD1
CASSYSIENQPQHF TGTGCCAGCAGTTACTCTATCGAGAATCAGCCCCAGCATTTT 14 TRBV6-5 - TRBJ1-5 -
CASSQPEAGRMTGELFF TGCGCCAGCAGCCAACCAGAGGCGGGTAGGATGACCGGGGAGCTGTTTTTT 17 TRBV4-3 few TRBJ2-2 -
CASSFSKNQGASQPQHF TGTGCCAGCAGTTTTTCGAAAAATCAGGGGGCAAGTCAGCCCCAGCATTTT 17 TRBV27 - TRBJ1-5 TRBD1
CASSQVGQGSGGAYEQYF TGTGCCAGCAGCCAAGTGGGACAGGGGTCGGGTGGGGCCTACGAGCAGTACTTC 18 TRBV14 - TRBJ2-7 TRBD1
CASSPIPGQGTRAGNQPQHF TGTGCCAGCAGCCCAATACCGGGACAGGGTACGAGGGCGGGCAATCAGCCCCAGCATTTT 20 TRBV7-8 - TRBJ1-5 TRBD1
CASSYSRGGETNEQFF TGTGCCAGCAGTTACTCCAGGGGAGGGGAGACCAATGAGCAGTTCTTC 16 TRBV6-5 - TRBJ2-1 -
CASSQSGQDQYF TGCGCCAGCAGCCAAAGTGGACAGGATCAGTACTTC 12 TRBV4-1 - TRBJ2-7 TRBD1
CASSQDNGGSRGEAFF TGTGCCAGCAGCCAAGATAACGGCGGCTCGAGAGGTGAAGCTTTCTTT 16 TRBV14 once TRBJ1-1 -
CASSLFVPENTIYF TGTGCCAGCAGCTTATTTGTACCAGAAAACACCATATATTTT 14 TRBV11-2 - TRBJ1-3 -
CASSLGLAGPGEQYF TGTGCCAGCAGCTTAGGGCTAGCGGGGCCTGGGGAGCAGTACTTC 15 TRBV7-6 - TRBJ2-7 TRBD2
CAWSNRDYNSPLHF TGTGCCTGGAGCAACAGGGACTATAATTCACCCCTCCACTTT 14 TRBV30 - TRBJ1-6 -
CASSFQPGTGQASTDTQYF TGTGCCAGCAGCTTCCAACCAGGGACAGGACAGGCCTCCACAGATACGCAGTATTTT 19 TRBV7-8 - TRBJ2-3 TRBD1
CATSRGRGPDNEQFF TGTGCCACCAGCAGGGGCAGGGGGCCGGACAATGAGCAGTTCTTC 15 TRBV15 - TRBJ2-1 TRBD1
CASSQDRGEKETQYF TGTGCCAGCAGCCAAGATCGCGGCGAGAAGGAGACCCAGTACTTC 15 TRBV4-2 - TRBJ2-5 -
CASSDLPTGNSMDEQFF TGTGCCAGCAGTGACCTCCCGACAGGGAATTCAATGGATGAGCAGTTCTTC 17 TRBV6-4 - TRBJ2-1 TRBD1